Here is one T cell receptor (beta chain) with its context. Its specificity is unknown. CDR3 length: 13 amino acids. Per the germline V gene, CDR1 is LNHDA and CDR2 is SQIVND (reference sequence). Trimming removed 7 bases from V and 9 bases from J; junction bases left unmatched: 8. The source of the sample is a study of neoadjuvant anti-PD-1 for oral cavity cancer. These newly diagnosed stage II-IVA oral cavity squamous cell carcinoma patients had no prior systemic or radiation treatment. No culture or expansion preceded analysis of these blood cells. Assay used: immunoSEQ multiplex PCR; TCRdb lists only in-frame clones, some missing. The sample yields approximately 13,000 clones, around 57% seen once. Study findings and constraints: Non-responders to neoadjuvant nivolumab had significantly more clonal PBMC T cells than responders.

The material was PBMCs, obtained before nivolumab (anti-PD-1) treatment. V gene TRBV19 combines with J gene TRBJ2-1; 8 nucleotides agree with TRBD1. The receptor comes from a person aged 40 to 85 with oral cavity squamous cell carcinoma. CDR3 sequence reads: CASNTQGVGEQFF. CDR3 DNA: TGTGCCAGTAATACACAGGGGGTCGGTGAGCAGTTCTTC.